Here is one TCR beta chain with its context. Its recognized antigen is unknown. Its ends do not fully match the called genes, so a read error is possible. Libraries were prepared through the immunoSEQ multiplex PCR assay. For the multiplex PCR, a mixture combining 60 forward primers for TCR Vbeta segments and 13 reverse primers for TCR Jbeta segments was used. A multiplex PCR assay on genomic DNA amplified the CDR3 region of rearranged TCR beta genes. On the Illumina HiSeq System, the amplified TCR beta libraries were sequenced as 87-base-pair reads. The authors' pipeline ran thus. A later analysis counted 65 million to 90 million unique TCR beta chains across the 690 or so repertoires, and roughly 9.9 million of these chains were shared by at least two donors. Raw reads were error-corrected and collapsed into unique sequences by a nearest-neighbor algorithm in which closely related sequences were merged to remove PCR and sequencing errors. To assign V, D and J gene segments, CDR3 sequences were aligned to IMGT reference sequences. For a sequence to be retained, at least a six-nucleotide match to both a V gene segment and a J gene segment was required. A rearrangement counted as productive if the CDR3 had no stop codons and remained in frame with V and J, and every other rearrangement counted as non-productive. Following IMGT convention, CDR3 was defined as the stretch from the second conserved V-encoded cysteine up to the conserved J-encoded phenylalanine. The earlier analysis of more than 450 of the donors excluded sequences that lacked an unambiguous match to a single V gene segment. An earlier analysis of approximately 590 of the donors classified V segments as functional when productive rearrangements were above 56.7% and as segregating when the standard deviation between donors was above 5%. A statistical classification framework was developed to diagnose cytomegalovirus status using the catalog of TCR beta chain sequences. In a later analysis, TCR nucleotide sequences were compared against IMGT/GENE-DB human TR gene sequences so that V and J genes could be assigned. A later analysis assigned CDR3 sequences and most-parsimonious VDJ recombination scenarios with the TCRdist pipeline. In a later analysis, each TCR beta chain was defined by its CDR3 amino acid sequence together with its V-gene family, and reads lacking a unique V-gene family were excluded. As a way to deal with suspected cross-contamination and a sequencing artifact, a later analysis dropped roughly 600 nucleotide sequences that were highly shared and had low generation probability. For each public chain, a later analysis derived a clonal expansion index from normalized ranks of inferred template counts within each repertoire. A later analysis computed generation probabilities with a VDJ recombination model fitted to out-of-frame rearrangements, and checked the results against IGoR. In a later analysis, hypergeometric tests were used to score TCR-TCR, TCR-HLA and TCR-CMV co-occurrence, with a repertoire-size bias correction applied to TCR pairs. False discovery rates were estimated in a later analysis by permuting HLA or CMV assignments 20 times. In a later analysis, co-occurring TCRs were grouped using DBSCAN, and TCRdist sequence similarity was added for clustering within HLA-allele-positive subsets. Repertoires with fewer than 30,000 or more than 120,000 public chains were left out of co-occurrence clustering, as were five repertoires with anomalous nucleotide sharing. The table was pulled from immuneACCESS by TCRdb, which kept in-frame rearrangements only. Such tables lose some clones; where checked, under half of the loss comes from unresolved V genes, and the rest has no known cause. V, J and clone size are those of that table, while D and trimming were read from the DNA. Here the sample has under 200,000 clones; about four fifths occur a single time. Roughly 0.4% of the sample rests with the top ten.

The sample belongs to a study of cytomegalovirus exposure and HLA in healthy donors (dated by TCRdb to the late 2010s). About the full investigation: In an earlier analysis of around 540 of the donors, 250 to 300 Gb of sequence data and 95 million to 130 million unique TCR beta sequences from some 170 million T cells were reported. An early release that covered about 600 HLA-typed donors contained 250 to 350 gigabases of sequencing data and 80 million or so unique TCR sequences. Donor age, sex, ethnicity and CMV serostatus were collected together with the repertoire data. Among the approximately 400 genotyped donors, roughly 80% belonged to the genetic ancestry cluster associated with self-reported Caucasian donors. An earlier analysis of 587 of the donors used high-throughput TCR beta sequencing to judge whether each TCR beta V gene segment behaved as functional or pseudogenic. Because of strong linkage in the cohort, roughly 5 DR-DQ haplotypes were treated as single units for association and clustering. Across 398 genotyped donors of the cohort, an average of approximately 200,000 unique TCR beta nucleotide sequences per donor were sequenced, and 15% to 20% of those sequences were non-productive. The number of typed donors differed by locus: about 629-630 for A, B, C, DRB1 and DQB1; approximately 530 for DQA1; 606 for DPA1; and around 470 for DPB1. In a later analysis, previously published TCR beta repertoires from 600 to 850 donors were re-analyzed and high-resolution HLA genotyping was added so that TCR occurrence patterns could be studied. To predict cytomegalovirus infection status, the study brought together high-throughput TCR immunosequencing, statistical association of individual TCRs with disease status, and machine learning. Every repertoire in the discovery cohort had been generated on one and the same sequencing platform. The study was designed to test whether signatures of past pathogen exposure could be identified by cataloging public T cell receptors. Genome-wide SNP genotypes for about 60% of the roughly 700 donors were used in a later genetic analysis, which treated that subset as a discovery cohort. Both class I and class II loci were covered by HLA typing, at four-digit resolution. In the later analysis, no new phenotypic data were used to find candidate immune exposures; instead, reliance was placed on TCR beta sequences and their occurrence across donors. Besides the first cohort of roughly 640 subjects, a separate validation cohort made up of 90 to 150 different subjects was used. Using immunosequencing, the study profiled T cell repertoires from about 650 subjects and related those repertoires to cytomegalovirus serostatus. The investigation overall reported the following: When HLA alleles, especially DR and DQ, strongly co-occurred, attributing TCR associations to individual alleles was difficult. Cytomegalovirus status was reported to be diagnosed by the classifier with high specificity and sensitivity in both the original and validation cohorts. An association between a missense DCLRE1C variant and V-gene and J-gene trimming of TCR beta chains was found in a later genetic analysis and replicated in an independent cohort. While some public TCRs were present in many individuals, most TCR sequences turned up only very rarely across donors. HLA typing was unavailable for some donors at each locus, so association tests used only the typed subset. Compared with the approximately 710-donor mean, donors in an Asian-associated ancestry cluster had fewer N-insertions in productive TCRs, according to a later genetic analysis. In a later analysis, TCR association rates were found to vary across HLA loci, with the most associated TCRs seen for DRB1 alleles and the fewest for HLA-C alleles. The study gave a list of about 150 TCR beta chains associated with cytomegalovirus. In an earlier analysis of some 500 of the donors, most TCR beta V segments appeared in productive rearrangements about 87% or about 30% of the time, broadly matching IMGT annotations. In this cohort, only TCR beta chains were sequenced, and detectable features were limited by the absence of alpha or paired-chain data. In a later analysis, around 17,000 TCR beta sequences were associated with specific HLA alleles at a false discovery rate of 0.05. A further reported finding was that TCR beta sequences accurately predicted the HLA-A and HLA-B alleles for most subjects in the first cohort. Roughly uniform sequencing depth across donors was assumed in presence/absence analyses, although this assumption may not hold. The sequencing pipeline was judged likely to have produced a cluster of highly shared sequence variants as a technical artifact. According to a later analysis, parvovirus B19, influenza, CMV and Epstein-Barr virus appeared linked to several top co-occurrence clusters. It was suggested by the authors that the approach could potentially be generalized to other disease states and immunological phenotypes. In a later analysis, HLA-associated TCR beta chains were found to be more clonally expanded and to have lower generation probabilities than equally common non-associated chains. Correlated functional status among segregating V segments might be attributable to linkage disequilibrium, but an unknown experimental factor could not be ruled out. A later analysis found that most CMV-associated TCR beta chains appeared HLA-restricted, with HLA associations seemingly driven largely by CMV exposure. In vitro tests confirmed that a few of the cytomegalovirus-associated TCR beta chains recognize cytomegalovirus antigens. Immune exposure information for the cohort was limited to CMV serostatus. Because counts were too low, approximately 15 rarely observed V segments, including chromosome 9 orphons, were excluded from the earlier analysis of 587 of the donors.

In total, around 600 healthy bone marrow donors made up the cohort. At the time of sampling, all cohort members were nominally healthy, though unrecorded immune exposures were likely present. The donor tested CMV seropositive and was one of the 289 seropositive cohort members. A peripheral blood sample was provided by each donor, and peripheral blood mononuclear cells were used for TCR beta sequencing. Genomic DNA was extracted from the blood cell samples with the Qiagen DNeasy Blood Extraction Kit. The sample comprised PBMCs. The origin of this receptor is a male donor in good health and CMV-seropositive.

The CDR3 has the sequence CSSSRAGVSYEQYF. In nucleotide form, the sequence is TGTTCCAGCAGCCGAGCGGGAGTGTCCTACGAGCAGTACTTC. The sequence is built from TRBV7-9 and TRBJ2-7; TRBD2 aligns with 8 central bases. Reading from cysteine to phenylalanine, the CDR3 counts 14 amino acids. Only CDR3 DNA remains: 42 bases, in frame from the first base. As encoded in the germline V gene (reference sequence), CDR1 is SEHNR while CDR2 is FQNEAQ.